The 20 T cell receptor beta chains below all came from one sample that was sequenced in a study of CD8 T cells in Susac syndrome. The authors reverse transcribed about 0.5 to 1 ug RNA with random hexamers. TCRdb re-analysed the immunoSEQ multiplex PCR reads in MiXCR, keeping a single row per CDR3 protein. The profile shows 70,000 to 75,000 distinct CDR3 sequences, 93% of them singletons. The specimen was CD4+ T cells from PBMCs. These receptors all come from a human donor with Susac syndrome.

The V and J genes are TRBV20-1 and TRBJ2-2, with 9 bases lining up with TRBD1. Per germline, CDR1 DFQATT and CDR2 SNEGSKA (reference sequence). The CDR3 length is 14 residues. The ends lost 1 base at V and 8 bases at J; junction bases unmatched: 5. This CDR3 is CSARGDRAGGELFF. CDR3 bases: TGCAGTGCTAGAGGGGACAGGGCAGGGGGGGAGCTGTTTTTT.

V gene TRBV20-1 combines with J gene TRBJ2-7, with 9 bases aligning to TRBD2. CDR1 and CDR2 from the germline V gene are DFQATT and SNEGSKA (reference sequence). V gave up 2 bases and J gave up 0 bases; unmatched junction bases: 5. The CDR3 loop spans 15 amino acids. CDR3 bases: TGCAGTGCTAGAAGTCTAGCGGGGTACTCCTACGAGCAGTACTTC. It encodes CSARSLAGYSYEQYF.

V gene TRBV5-1 combines with J gene TRBJ2-5; D is possibly TRBD2 (5 bases). V was trimmed by 4 bases and J by 5 bases, leaving 21 bases between them. CDR1 and CDR2 from the germline V gene are SGHRS and YFSETQ. The CDR3 runs 16 residues. CDR3 bases: TGCGCCAGCAGCAGTTGGCGGAGGACGGGCGGGGAGACCCAGTACTTC. It encodes CASSSWRRTGGETQYF.

This chain connects TRBV5-1 to TRBJ2-2; D ambiguous. Germline V gene lookup returns CDR1 SGHRS and CDR2 YFSETQ. V lost 2 bases to trimming and J lost 2 bases, with 13 bases between them. The CDR3 extends over 16 amino acids. CDR3 bases: TGCGCCAGCAGCTTTATTGTGGCTGCCAACACCGGGGAGCTGTTTTTT. This sequence encodes CASSFIVAANTGELFF.

This chain connects TRBV6-2 or TRBV6-3 to TRBJ2-5; 9 bases are shared with TRBD1. Trimming at V came to 0 bases and at J to 4 bases, leaving 9 bases not matched to a gene. The CDR3 sequence is 17 residues long. CDR1 and CDR2 from the germline V gene are MNHEY and SVGEGT. The CDR3: CASSYSTGGDQRETQYF. CDR3 DNA sequence: TGTGCCAGCAGTTACTCAACAGGGGGCGACCAAAGAGAGACCCAGTACTTC.

The sample holds one count of this clonotype. The chain couples TRBV6-5 to TRBJ2-1, with 12 bases lining up with TRBD2. V lost 7 bases and J lost 8; bases outside the gene matches: 9. The CDR3 covers 15 residues. CDR1 MNHEY and CDR2 SVGAGI come from the germline V gene. The DNA for the CDR3 is TGTGCCAGCAACCGAGGACTAGCGGGGCTCCATGAGCAGTTCTTC. Translating gives CASNRGLAGLHEQFF.

The chain recombines TRBV24-1 with TRBJ1-2; no firm D call. Germline values: CDR1 KGHDR, CDR2 SFDVKD. This CDR3 has 12 residues. The ends were cut back, 1 base at V and 8 bases at J, with 7 bases in the middle. This CDR3 reads CATSDLIRGYTF. The CDR3, as DNA: TGTGCCACCAGTGATTTAATTAGAGGCTACACCTTC.

This sequence joins TRBV7-9 and TRBJ1-2, with 10 bases fitting TRBD1. From germline, CDR1 is SEHNR and CDR2 FQNEAQ (reference sequence). J was trimmed by 5 bases and V by 4 bases; bases with no gene match: 4. This CDR3 region has 14 residues. Here the CDR3 reads CASSSTGGGYGYTF. In DNA form, the CDR3 reads TGTGCCAGCAGCTCGACAGGGGGCGGGTATGGCTACACCTTC.

The chain links TRBV5-6 to TRBJ1-4; 10 nucleotides align to TRBD1. V was clipped by 3 bases and J by 5 bases; unmatched bases: 4. The length of the CDR3 is 15 residues. CDR1 and CDR2 (germline): SGHDT, YYEEEE. Written as DNA, the CDR3 is TGTGCCAGCAGCTCTAGGGGACAGGGGAATGAAAAACTGTTTTTT. It yields the protein CASSSRGQGNEKLFF.

This chain links TRBV20-1 with TRBJ1-5; D uncertain. The length of the CDR3 is 13 residues. Germline V lookup: CDR1 DFQATT, CDR2 SNEGSKA (reference sequence). The V end was cut by 5 bases, the J end by 3 bases, with 11 bases between. The CDR3 reads CSAYPTLNQPQHF. In nucleotides, the CDR3 is TGCAGTGCTTACCCCACCCTCAATCAGCCCCAGCATTTT.

The chain links TRBV3-1 to TRBJ1-1, with 8 bases identical to TRBD1. The CDR3 length is 14 residues. V lost 2 bases to trimming and J lost 4 bases; unmatched junction nucleotides: 3. Germline V gene data show CDR1 as LGHDT and CDR2 as YNNKEL (reference sequence). CDR3 in DNA: TGTGCCAGCAGCCAATGGACAGGGACCACTGAAGCTTTCTTT. Translation gives CASSQWTGTTEAFF.

The J gene is TRBJ2-4, the V gene TRBV7-9, with D maybe TRBD2 (6 bases). With 3 bases removed from V and 6 bases from J, the gap between germline ends came to 6 bases. The germline V gene encodes CDR1 SEHNR and CDR2 FQNEAQ (reference sequence). This CDR3 has 12 residues. CDR3 DNA sequence: TGTGCCAGCAGCTTGGGGGGAAACATTCAGTACTTC. Amino acids: CASSLGGNIQYF.

This rearrangement joins TRBV19 to TRBJ2-3; no firm D call. Trimming cost V 5 bases and J 1 base, with 13 bases left between them. Germline V gene sequence: CDR1 LNHDA, CDR2 SQIVND (reference sequence). CDR3 length: 15 residues. CDR3 sequence (DNA): TGTGCCAGTAGTCCCCGAAGAGTAGGCACAGATACGCAGTATTTT. Translation: CASSPRRVGTDTQYF.

The chain carries TRBV4-3 and TRBJ1-1; D might be TRBD1 (5 bases). Germline loops: CDR1 LGHNA, CDR2 YSLEER. This CDR3 spans 14 amino acids. The germline V and J ends were trimmed by 3 bases and 0 bases, with 8 bases remaining between them. Written as DNA, the CDR3 is TGCGCCAGCAGCCACAGGGCTGTGAACACTGAAGCTTTCTTT. Amino acid sequence: CASSHRAVNTEAFF.

V usage is TRBV6-5 and J usage is TRBJ1-1; D is perhaps TRBD1 (6 bases). The V and J ends lost 2 bases and 0 bases respectively, with 16 bases between them. CDR1 and CDR2 from the germline V gene are MNHEY and SVGAGI. The CDR3 runs 17 residues. CDR3 loop: CASSYPSGRGVNTEAFF. CDR3 in DNA: TGTGCCAGCAGTTACCCCTCCGGCAGGGGAGTGAACACTGAAGCTTTCTTT.

As DNA, the CDR3 is TGTGCCAGCAGCCCCAGGACAGGGGGGGAAGAGACCCAGTACTTC. Protein product: CASSPRTGGEETQYF. The rearrangement links TRBV7-2 to TRBJ2-5; TRBD1 matches 10 bases. Germline CDR1 and CDR2: SGHTA and FQGNSA. V shed 5 bases, J shed 3 bases, and the junction held 6 bases outside the gene matches. There are 15 residues in the CDR3.

This chain uses TRBV28 with TRBJ1-2, with a possible D match to TRBD1 (5 bases). V lost 5 bases and J 5 bases, leaving 9 bases between the germline ends. Germline-derived CDR1 and CDR2 are MDHEN and SYDVKM. This CDR3 has 12 amino acids. The chain's CDR3 is CASSGGVYGYTF. The CDR3 nucleotides are TGTGCCAGCAGTGGGGGGGTTTATGGCTACACCTTC.

This clonotype was recorded once. The chain employs TRBV6-5 and TRBJ1-6; no firm D call. This CDR3 spans 17 amino acids. Germline-derived CDR1 and CDR2 are MNHEY and SVGAGI. The V end lost 2 bases, the J end lost 0 bases, and 11 bases lay between the germline ends. DNA of the CDR3: TGTGCCAGCAGTTACGGACGGCAGAGCTCCTATAATTCACCCCTCCACTTT. Its translation: CASSYGRQSSYNSPLHF.

CDR3: CASSPPGQRIQETQYF. For the CDR3, the DNA is TGTGCCAGCTCACCACCGGGACAGAGAATCCAAGAGACCCAGTACTTC. V is TRBV18 and J is TRBJ2-5, with 7 bases lining up with TRBD1. CDR1 and CDR2 (germline): KGHSH, LQKENI. The trim removed 0 bases at V and 1 base at J, leaving 5 bases unmatched. The CDR3 is made up of 16 amino acids.

This rearrangement joins TRBV3-1 to TRBJ2-7; D gene ambiguous. The germline CDR1 and CDR2 sequences are LGHDT and YNNKEL (reference sequence). The CDR3 runs to 13 residues. V was trimmed by 4 bases and J by 4 bases, leaving 11 bases between them. The CDR3: CASSRRDGYEQYF. In DNA, the CDR3 is TGTGCCAGCAGCCGAAGAGACGGTTACGAGCAGTACTTC.